What follows describes a single T cell receptor (beta chain). The antigen is unknown. This sample was included in a study of identical twins. Study conclusions and caveats: Out-of-frame alpha sequences that twins shared showed excess low generation probability. The study reached conclusions through statistical analysis that was cross-sectional, not following the same donors. Cord blood beta clonotypes that were abundant carried fewer insertions, and memory repertoires showed no such trend.

TCRdb processed the 5' RACE reads anew with MiXCR; each CDR3 protein has one entry. Of about 1.7 million distinct CDR3 sequences listed, around 33% are singletons. Every one of the donors was a healthy Caucasian. Germline V lookup: CDR1 KGHDR, CDR2 SFDVKD. This CDR3 has 18 residues. The specimen was cord blood. The V and J genes are TRBV24-1 and TRBJ2-1; TRBD2 matches 7 bases. TRBJ2-7 explains the end of the DNA better; the J call may be wrong. The receptor's source is a newborn girl in good health. CDR3 coding DNA: TGTGCCACCAGTGATTTGTCGGGGAGGGAGGGCTCCTACAATGAGCAGTACTTC. This codes for CATSDLSGREGSYNEQYF.